This TCR beta chain stems from a study of cytomegalovirus exposure and HLA in healthy donors. The study ran its PCR with 60 Vbeta and 13 Jbeta primers. Sequencing was performed with immunoSEQ multiplex PCR; in TCRdb, only in-frame clones are kept and a portion is missing. The sample lists around 150,000 clones; around nine tenths were seen once. Looked up from germline, CDR1 is KGHSY and CDR2 is FQNENV. Trimming took 0 bases from V and 5 from J, leaving 17 bases between them. The CDR3 is 16 residues long. The chain is built from TRBV16 and TRBJ2-7, with D perhaps TRBD1 (6 bases). The sequenced sample consisted of PBMCs. The receptor was isolated from a woman in her twenties or thirties in good health and CMV-seronegative. The CDR3 region is CASSQSGAGKYNEQYF. CDR3 sequence (DNA): TGTGCCAGCAGCCAATCGGGGGCCGGGAAATACAACGAGCAGTACTTC.